Presented here are 26 T cell receptor beta chains from one specimen sequenced in a study of PD-L1 blockade in urothelial cancer. Assay: immunoSEQ multiplex PCR; the TCRdb copy retains only in-frame clones and omits some. The sample gives roughly 24,000 clones, about 86% of which show up once; roughly 30% is in the top ten. This sample comprised PBMCs, obtained around atezolizumab (anti-PD-L1) treatment. These receptors were collected from a man aged 55 to 70 with urothelial cancer.

The chain is built from TRBV5-1 and TRBJ1-6; D not resolved. The CDR3 runs to 17 residues. Germline values: CDR1 SGHRS, CDR2 YFSETQ. Between the trimmed V and J ends, which lost 1 base and 0 bases, there was a span of 11 bases. Here the CDR3 DNA reads TGCGCCAGCAGCTTGTTGTCAGCGAGCTCCTATAATTCACCCCTCCACTTT. The encoded protein is CASSLLSASSYNSPLHF.

The chain joins TRBV7-3 to TRBJ2-1; 7 bases fit TRBD2. The CDR3 sequence is 16 residues long. V shed 4 bases and J 5 bases; nucleotides not matched to a gene: 11. Germline CDR1 reads SGHTA; CDR2 reads FQGTGA. The chain's CDR3 is CASSSAVGGANNEQFF. For the CDR3, the DNA is TGTGCCAGCAGCTCCGCTGTGGGAGGGGCTAACAATGAGCAGTTCTTC. Combining the CDR3 with reference TRBV7-3 and TRBJ2-1 gives the whole variable domain GAGVSQTPSNKVTEKGKYVELRCDPISGHTALYWYRQSLGQGPEFLIYFQGTGAADDSGLPNDRFFAVRPEGSVSTLKIQRTERGDSAVYLCASSSAVGGANNEQFFGPGTRLTVL.

This sequence joins TRBV5-1 and TRBJ1-1; 7 bases match TRBD1. The CDR3 length is 15 residues. Trimming removed 2 bases from V and 5 bases from J; junction bases left unmatched: 9. Per germline, CDR1 SGHRS and CDR2 YFSETQ. The chain's CDR3 is CASSFQPGGGTEAFF. In DNA form, the CDR3 reads TGCGCCAGCAGCTTCCAGCCAGGGGGTGGAACTGAAGCTTTCTTT.

The chain uses TRBV11-2 and TRBJ1-1; 8 bases align to TRBD1. Germline V gives CDR1 SGHAT, CDR2 FQNNGV. The trim removed 6 bases at V and 6 bases at J, leaving 6 bases unmatched. This CDR3 contains 13 residues. CDR3: CASRSDRDPEAFF. The CDR3 nucleotides are TGTGCCAGCAGATCGGACAGGGACCCTGAAGCTTTCTTT.

The chain employs TRBV28 and TRBJ1-2; no clear D. This CDR3 spans 13 amino acids. Trimming left V 9 bases short and J 2 bases short, with 13 bases between. Per the germline V gene, CDR1 is MDHEN and CDR2 is SYDVKM. The CDR3 bases are TGTGCCAGTACGGTCCATTCAAACTATGGCTACACCTTC. Protein product: CASTVHSNYGYTF.

This clone was seen only once. The rearrangement links TRBV29-1 to TRBJ1-5, with a weak D call TRBD1 (6 bases). Trimming took off 4 bases at V and 4 bases at J, with 14 bases between the two ends. The CDR3 is made up of 14 amino acids. Germline assignment: CDR1 SQVTM and CDR2 ANQGSEA. CDR3 nucleotide sequence: TGCAGCGTTGGGCAGGGGAAGGGAAATCAGCCCCAGCATTTT. This encodes CSVGQGKGNQPQHF. The full variable domain, completed using reference TRBV29-1 and TRBJ1-5, is SAVISQKPSRDICQRGTSLTIQCQVDSQVTMMFWYRQQPGQSLTLIATANQGSEATYESGFVIDKFPISRPNLTFSTLTVSNMSPEDSSIYLCSVGQGKGNQPQHFGDGTRLSIL.

J is TRBJ1-1 and V is TRBV6-6; a possible D gene is TRBD1 (5 bases). The ends were cut back, 6 bases at V and 1 base at J, with 18 bases in the middle. CDR1 is MNHNY and CDR2 is SVGAGI in the germline V gene (reference sequence). The CDR3 has 16 amino acids. CDR3 DNA: TGTGCCAGCAGGGAAAGAGGGAGGGGCGGGAACACTGAAGCTTTCTTT. Its protein product is CASRERGRGGNTEAFF.

The J gene is TRBJ1-2, the V gene TRBV7-9; D might be TRBD1 (5 bases). The V gene's germline CDR1 is SEHNR and CDR2 FQNEAQ (reference sequence). The V end was cut by 1 base, the J end by 6 bases, with 9 bases between. The CDR3 has 13 residues. The CDR3 loop is CASSLEARDGYTF. In DNA form, the CDR3 reads TGTGCCAGCAGCTTAGAGGCCAGGGATGGCTACACCTTC.

This clone was seen a few times. The chain uses TRBV6-5 and TRBJ1-5; perhaps TRBD1 as D (6 bases). V gave up 5 bases and J gave up 3 bases, with 11 bases separating them. CDR1 MNHEY and CDR2 SVGAGI come from the germline V gene. CDR3 length: 14 amino acids. CDR3 bases: TGTGCCAGCAGTCGCCGGGACAACAATCAGCCCCAGCATTTT. It specifies CASSRRDNNQPQHF.

The rearrangement joins TRBV18 to TRBJ2-3; D perhaps matches TRBD2 (6 bases). Trimming removed 7 bases from V and 1 base from J, with 12 bases in between. Looked up from germline, CDR1 is KGHSH and CDR2 is LQKENI. The CDR3 is 14 residues long. The CDR3 bases are TGTGCCAGCTGTGAGGGCGGGGGCACAGATACGCAGTATTTT. Protein: CASCEGGGTDTQYF.

In DNA, the CDR3 is TGCGCCAGCAGCTTGGCGCAGGGCAATGAAAAACTGTTTTTT. It is translated as CASSLAQGNEKLFF. V usage is TRBV5-1 and J usage is TRBJ1-4; TRBD1 might be the D (5 bases). The V end was cut by 0 bases, the J end by 5 bases, with 8 bases between. Germline CDR1 reads SGHRS; CDR2 reads YFSETQ. The CDR3 length is 14 residues.

This chain links TRBV6-5 with TRBJ2-7, with unresolved D. This CDR3 has 15 residues. Trimming pared 6 bases from V and 9 bases from J, leaving 24 bases between. CDR1 and CDR2 from the germline V gene are MNHEY and SVGAGI. The DNA of the CDR3 is TGTGCCAGCAGATTAGCCCCTGGCAGCCCTACGAGGCAGTACTTC. Its translation: CASRLAPGSPTRQYF.

This clone appeared a few times. The chain couples TRBV5-4 to TRBJ2-7; 10 positions agree with TRBD1. This CDR3 region has 15 residues. Germline V gene lookup returns CDR1 SGHNT and CDR2 YYREEE (reference sequence). With 4 bases clipped from V and 2 bases from J, the junction kept 6 bases outside the gene matches. This CDR3 reads CASSGGQGSTYEQYF. CDR3 bases: TGTGCCAGCAGCGGGGGACAGGGGAGTACCTACGAGCAGTACTTC.

This clone occurred once. J is TRBJ1-1 and V is TRBV19, with TRBD1 matching over 7 bases. With 4 bases clipped from V and 6 bases from J, the junction kept 8 bases outside the gene matches. This CDR3 contains 14 residues. The germline CDR1 and CDR2 sequences are LNHDA and SQIVND (reference sequence). The CDR3 region has the DNA TGTGCCAGTAGTACCAGACAGGGATCGTCTGAAGCTTTCTTT. Translated: CASSTRQGSSEAFF.

The chain has TRBV7-2 and TRBJ1-5; 12 bases line up with TRBD1. Germline V gene data show CDR1 as SGHTA and CDR2 as FQGNSA. This CDR3 region has 16 residues. V was clipped by 1 base and J by 6 bases; unmatched bases: 4. For the CDR3, the DNA is TGTGCCAGCAGCTTAGAGGGGGGACAGGGGGCTCAGCCCCAGCATTTT. Protein: CASSLEGGQGAQPQHF.

This clone showed up just once. The genes are TRBV5-5 and TRBJ2-7, with D unclear. The CDR3 length is 16 residues. Between the trimmed V and J ends, which lost 0 bases and 3 bases, there was a span of 16 bases. Looked up from germline, CDR1 is SGHKS and CDR2 is YYEKEE (reference sequence). The CDR3 is CASSLAASSQFYEQYF. The CDR3 DNA reads as TGTGCCAGCAGCTTGGCCGCTTCTTCGCAGTTCTACGAGCAGTACTTC.

The chain employs TRBV27 and TRBJ1-5; D is uncertain. V was trimmed by 6 bases and J by 0 bases, leaving 6 bases between them. Germline V gene data show CDR1 as MNHEY and CDR2 as SMNVEV (reference sequence). This CDR3 has 13 residues. CDR3 loop: CASRGVSNQPQHF. The CDR3 region has the DNA TGTGCCAGCAGGGGCGTTAGCAATCAGCCCCAGCATTTT.

V is TRBV5-1 and J is TRBJ1-2; possible D gene TRBD1, 5 bases. Looked up from germline, CDR1 is SGHRS and CDR2 is YFSETQ. V lost 4 bases, J lost 4 bases, and 20 bases lay in between. The CDR3 sequence is 16 residues long. The CDR3 sequence: CASSLVPDQGIYGYTF. The CDR3, as DNA: TGCGCCAGCAGCCTGGTCCCCGACCAGGGAATCTATGGCTACACCTTC.

This chain joins TRBV6-6 and TRBJ1-5; 9 bases map to TRBD1. CDR1 is MNHNY and CDR2 is SVGAGI in the germline V gene (reference sequence). The length of the CDR3 is 16 residues. V gave up 7 bases and J gave up 6 bases; unmatched junction bases: 13. Here the CDR3 reads CASNSNIGQGFQPQHF. CDR3 nucleotide sequence: TGTGCCAGCAATTCCAATATAGGACAGGGGTTTCAGCCCCAGCATTTT.

The CDR3 nucleotides are TGTGCCAGTCGTCTTTCTGGGCGGGTTACCTCCTACGAGCAGTACTTC. Protein sequence: CASRLSGRVTSYEQYF. The rearrangement joins TRBV19 to TRBJ2-7; perhaps TRBD2 as D (5 bases). Germline loops: CDR1 LNHDA, CDR2 SQIVND (reference sequence). V lost 8 bases to trimming and J lost 0 bases, with 20 bases between them. This CDR3 spans 16 amino acids.

This chain joins TRBV4-3 and TRBJ1-2; no clear D. Germline loops: CDR1 LGHNA, CDR2 YSLEER. Trimming cost V 1 base and J 4 bases, with 7 bases left between them. The CDR3 length is 13 residues. The DNA for the CDR3 is TGCGCCAGCAGCCAAGTTGGGCTCTATGGCTACACCTTC. Translation: CASSQVGLYGYTF.

This clone was counted only a few times. The V gene is TRBV6-4, the J gene TRBJ2-3; TRBD2 is a possible D gene (6 bases). V gave up 6 bases and J gave up 4 bases, with 14 bases separating them. The CDR3 runs to 14 residues. Germline V gives CDR1 MRHNA, CDR2 SNTAGT. Here the CDR3 DNA reads TGTGCCAGCAGCCCCGGGGAGGATGCAGATACGCAGTATTTT. Protein product: CASSPGEDADTQYF.

The gene calls are TRBV7-9 and TRBJ1-5, with no clear D. The CDR3 sequence is 14 residues long. From germline, CDR1 is SEHNR and CDR2 FQNEAQ (reference sequence). Trimming stripped 5 bases from V and 7 bases from J, with 15 bases between. CDR3 DNA: TGTGCCAGCAGCGAAGGAGGGTGGGAACAGCCCCAGCATTTT. As protein: CASSEGGWEQPQHF.

V and J are TRBV27 and TRBJ1-2, with unresolved D. The germline CDR1 and CDR2 sequences are MNHEY and SMNVEV (reference sequence). The CDR3 sequence is 14 residues long. V dropped 4 bases and J dropped 0 bases, with 9 bases sitting between them. In DNA form, the CDR3 reads TGTGCCAGCAGTTCTGTCAGGACTAACTATGGCTACACCTTC. Translated: CASSSVRTNYGYTF.

The gene calls are TRBV9 and TRBJ2-2, with D possibly TRBD1 on 6 matching bases. This CDR3 has 14 amino acids. Germline assignment: CDR1 SGDLS and CDR2 YYNGEE. V lost 3 bases, J lost 2 bases, and 8 bases lay in between. CDR3 residues: CASSEGTNTGELFF. In nucleotides, the CDR3 is TGTGCCAGCAGCGAGGGGACAAACACCGGGGAGCTGTTTTTT.

The rearrangement links TRBV29-1 to TRBJ1-1; 9 nucleotides match TRBD1. With V trimmed by 7 bases and J by 4 bases, 4 bases remained unmatched. The CDR3 consists of 12 residues. Germline V gene sequence: CDR1 SQVTM, CDR2 ANQGSEA. CDR3 region: CSGYRGLTEAFF. The CDR3 DNA is TGCAGCGGTTACAGGGGGCTCACTGAAGCTTTCTTT. Full variable domain (remainder filled in from reference TRBV29-1 and TRBJ1-1): SAVISQKPSRDICQRGTSLTIQCQVDSQVTMMFWYRQQPGQSLTLIATANQGSEATYESGFVIDKFPISRPNLTFSTLTVSNMSPEDSSIYLCSGYRGLTEAFFGQGTRLTVV.